These T cell receptor delta chains were read from a single sample in a study of Vδ1+ human thymocytes. TCRdb re-called the multiplex PCR reads through CATT. Of about 73,000 delta-chain clones in the sample, approximately 37% were seen once. Sequenced material: Vdelta1+ gamma-delta thymocytes from the thymus. These receptor sequences come from a boy under two years old who had congenital heart surgery. The CDR3 runs from the conserved cysteine through the conserved F or W. The D gene is left open where the match is weak. Some rows mark clone size as missing; the rest say once, few, many or name a class of expanded clone.

>TRDV3|.|TRDJ1|TRDD3
CAFIGLPTRSWGIRMGKLIF
TGTGCCTTTATAGGCCTTCCTACCCGATCTTGGGGGATACGCATGGGTAAACTCATCTTT
>TRDV1|.|TRDJ1|TRDD3
CALGFRPYVLGALDGKLIF
TGTGCTCTTGGGTTTCGCCCGTATGTACTGGGGGCCCTGGACGGTAAACTCATCTTT
>TRDV1|.|TRDJ1|.
CALGELEGPRKRDTDKLIF
TGTGCTCTTGGGGAACTAGAGGGCCCCCGAAAAAGGGATACCGATAAACTCATCTTT
>TRDV1|few|TRDJ1|TRDD3
CALGEPRYPQLGKLIF
TGTGCTCTTGGGGAACCTAGATATCCCCAACTGGGGAAACTCATCTTT
>TRDV1|.|TRDJ1|TRDD3
CALGELGGATAGTGGYHDKLIF
TGTGCTCTTGGGGAACTCGGTGGTGCTACGGCAGGTACTGGGGGATACCACGATAAACTCATCTTT
>TRDV1|.|TRDJ1|.
CALGVPKADTPNKLIF
TGTGCTCTTGGGGTCCCCAAGGCTGATACCCCGAATAAACTCATCTTT
>TRDV1|.|TRDJ1|TRDD3
CALGLYGWGIPPDKLIF
TGTGCTCTTGGACTATACGGCTGGGGGATACCTCCCGATAAACTCATCTTT
>TRDV1|.|TRDJ1|TRDD3
CALGELGGDPFGGDTPYTDKLIF
TGTGCTCTTGGGGAACTAGGAGGGGACCCATTTGGGGGGGATACTCCATACACCGATAAACTCATCTTT
>TRDV1|.|TRDJ1|TRDD3
CALGGYFPSAAGGPHRPPYTDKLIF
TGTGCTCTTGGGGGATACTTCCCCTCGGCTGCTGGGGGACCCCACAGGCCCCCGTACACCGATAAACTCATCTTT
>TRDV1|.|TRDJ1|TRDD3
CALGESYWGIRETDKLIF
TGTGCTCTTGGGGAAAGCTACTGGGGGATACGGGAGACCGATAAACTCATCTTT
>TRDV2|once|TRDJ1|.
CARTSGTMGLTDKLIF
TGTGCTCGCACGTCGGGAACCATGGGGTTAACCGATAAACTCATCTTT
>TRAV29/DV5|.|TRDJ1|.
CAASGTVRGIGDKLIF
TGTGCAGCAAGCGGTACAGTAAGAGGGATTGGTGATAAACTCATCTTT
>TRDV1|.|TRDJ1|TRDD3
CALGGAYWGFGTDKLIF
TGTGCTCTTGGGGGAGCTTACTGGGGGTTTGGAACCGATAAACTCATCTTT
>TRDV1|.|TRDJ1|.
CALGDADRELYTDKLIF
TGTGCTCTTGGGGATGCGGATCGGGAATTATACACCGATAAACTCATCTTT